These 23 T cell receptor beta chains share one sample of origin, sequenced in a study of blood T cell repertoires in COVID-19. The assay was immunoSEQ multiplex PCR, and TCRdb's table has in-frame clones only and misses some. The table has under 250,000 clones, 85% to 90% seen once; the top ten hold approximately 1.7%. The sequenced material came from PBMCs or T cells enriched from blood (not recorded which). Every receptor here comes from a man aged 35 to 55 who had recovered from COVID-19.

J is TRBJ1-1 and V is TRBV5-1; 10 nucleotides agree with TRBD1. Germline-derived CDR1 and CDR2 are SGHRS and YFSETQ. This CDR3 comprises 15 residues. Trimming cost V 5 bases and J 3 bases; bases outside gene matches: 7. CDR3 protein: CASSLTGTGDTEAFF. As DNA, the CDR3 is TGCGCCAGCAGTCTAACCGGGACAGGGGACACTGAAGCTTTCTTT.

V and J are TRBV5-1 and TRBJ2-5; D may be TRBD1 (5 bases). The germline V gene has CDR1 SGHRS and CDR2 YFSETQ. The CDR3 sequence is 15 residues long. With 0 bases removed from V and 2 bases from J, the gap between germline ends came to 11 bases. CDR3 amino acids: CASSLAGQTQETQYF. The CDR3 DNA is TGCGCCAGCAGCTTGGCAGGGCAGACTCAAGAGACCCAGTACTTC.

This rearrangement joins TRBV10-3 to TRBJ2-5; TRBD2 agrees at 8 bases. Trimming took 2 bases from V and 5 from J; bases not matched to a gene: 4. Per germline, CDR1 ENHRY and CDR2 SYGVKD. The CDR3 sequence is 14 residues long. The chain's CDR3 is CAISERGGDETQYF. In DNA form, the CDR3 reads TGTGCCATCAGTGAGCGGGGGGGGGACGAGACCCAGTACTTC.

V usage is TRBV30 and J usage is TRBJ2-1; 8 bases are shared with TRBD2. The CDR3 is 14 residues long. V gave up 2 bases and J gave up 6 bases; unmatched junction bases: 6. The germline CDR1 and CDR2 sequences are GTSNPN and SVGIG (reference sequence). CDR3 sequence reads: CAWSIPGTSNEQFF. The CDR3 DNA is TGTGCCTGGAGTATACCCGGGACTAGCAATGAGCAGTTCTTC.

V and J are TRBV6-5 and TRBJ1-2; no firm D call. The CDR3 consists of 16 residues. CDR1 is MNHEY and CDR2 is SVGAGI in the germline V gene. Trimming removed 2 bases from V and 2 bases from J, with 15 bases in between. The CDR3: CASSYGSEPYNYGYTF. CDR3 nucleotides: TGTGCCAGCAGTTACGGCAGCGAACCGTACAACTATGGCTACACCTTC.

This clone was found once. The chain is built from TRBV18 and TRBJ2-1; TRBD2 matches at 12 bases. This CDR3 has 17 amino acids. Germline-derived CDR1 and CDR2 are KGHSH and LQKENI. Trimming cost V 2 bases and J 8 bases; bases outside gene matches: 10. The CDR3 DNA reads TGTGCCAGCTCACCAGGTCTAGCGGGGGGGCAATCGGATGAGCAGTTCTTC. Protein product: CASSPGLAGGQSDEQFF.

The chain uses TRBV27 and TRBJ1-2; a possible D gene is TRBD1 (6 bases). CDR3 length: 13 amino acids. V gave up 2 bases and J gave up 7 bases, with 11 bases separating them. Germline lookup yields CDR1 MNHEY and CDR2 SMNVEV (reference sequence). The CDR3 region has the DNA TGTGCCAGCAGTTTAAACAGGGCAAGTGGCTACACCTTC. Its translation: CASSLNRASGYTF.

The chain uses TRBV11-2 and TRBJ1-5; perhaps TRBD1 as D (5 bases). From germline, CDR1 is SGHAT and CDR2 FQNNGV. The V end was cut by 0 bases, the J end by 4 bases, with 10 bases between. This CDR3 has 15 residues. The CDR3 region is CASSLDIGANQPQHF. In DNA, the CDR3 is TGTGCCAGCAGCTTAGATATAGGGGCGAATCAGCCCCAGCATTTT.

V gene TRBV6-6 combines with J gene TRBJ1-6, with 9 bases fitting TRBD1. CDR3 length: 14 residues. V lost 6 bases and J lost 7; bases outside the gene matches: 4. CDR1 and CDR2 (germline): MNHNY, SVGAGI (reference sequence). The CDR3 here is CASRPGTGNSPLHF. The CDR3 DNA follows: TGTGCCAGCAGACCCGGGACAGGGAATTCACCCCTCCACTTT.

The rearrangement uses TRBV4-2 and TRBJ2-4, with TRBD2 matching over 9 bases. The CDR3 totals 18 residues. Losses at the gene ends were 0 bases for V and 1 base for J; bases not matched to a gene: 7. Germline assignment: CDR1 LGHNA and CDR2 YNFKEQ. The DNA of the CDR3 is TGTGCCAGCAGCCAAGACGGGGGCGGGGGGGCTGCCAAAAACATTCAGTACTTC. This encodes CASSQDGGGGAAKNIQYF.

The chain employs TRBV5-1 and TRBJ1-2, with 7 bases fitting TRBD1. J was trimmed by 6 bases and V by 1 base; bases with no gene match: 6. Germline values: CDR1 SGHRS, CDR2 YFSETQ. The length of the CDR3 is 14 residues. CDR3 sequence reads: CASSLNRGMDGYTF. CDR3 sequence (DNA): TGCGCCAGCAGCTTGAACAGGGGAATGGATGGCTACACCTTC.

The CDR3 here is CAIRPGQGSYNSPLHF. CDR3 in DNA: TGTGCCATCAGGCCGGGACAGGGGTCCTATAATTCACCCCTCCACTTT. V gene TRBV10-3 combines with J gene TRBJ1-6; 10 bases line up with TRBD1. The length of the CDR3 is 16 residues. Germline CDR1 is ENHRY and CDR2 is SYGVKD. V shed 6 bases, J shed 1 base, and the junction held 3 bases outside the gene matches.

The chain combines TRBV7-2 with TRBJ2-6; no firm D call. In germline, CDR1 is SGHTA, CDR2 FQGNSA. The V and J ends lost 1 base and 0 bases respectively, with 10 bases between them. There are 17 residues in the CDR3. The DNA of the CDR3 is TGTGCCAGCAGCTTAGGGTCCAGACTCTCTGGGGCCAACGTCCTGACTTTC. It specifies CASSLGSRLSGANVLTF.

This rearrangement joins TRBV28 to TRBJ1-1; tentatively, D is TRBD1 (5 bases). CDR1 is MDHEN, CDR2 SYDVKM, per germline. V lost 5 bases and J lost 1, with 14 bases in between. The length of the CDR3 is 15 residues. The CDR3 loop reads CASSPRQTPNTEAFF. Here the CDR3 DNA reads TGTGCCAGCAGTCCAAGACAGACTCCGAACACTGAAGCTTTCTTT.

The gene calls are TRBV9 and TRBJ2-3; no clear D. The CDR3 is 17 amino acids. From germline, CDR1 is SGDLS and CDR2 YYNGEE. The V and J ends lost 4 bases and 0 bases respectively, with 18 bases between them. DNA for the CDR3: TGTGCCAGCAGCTCCCGAAATCTGTTCACTAGCACAGATACGCAGTATTTT. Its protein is CASSSRNLFTSTDTQYF.

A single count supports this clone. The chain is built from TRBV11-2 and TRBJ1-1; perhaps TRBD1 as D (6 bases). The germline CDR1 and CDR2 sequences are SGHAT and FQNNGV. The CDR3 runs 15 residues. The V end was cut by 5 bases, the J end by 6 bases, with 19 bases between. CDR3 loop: CASSPYVQGFAEAFF. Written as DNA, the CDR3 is TGTGCCAGCAGCCCATACGTACAGGGTTTCGCTGAAGCTTTCTTT.

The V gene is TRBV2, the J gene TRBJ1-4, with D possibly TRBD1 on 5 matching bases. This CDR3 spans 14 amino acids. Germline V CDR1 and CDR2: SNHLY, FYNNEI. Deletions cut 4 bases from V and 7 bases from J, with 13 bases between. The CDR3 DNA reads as TGTGCCAGCAGTGTAAGGCAGGGTGGTGAAAAACTGTTTTTT. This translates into CASSVRQGGEKLFF. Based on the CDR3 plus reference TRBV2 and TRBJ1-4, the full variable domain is EPEVTQTPSHQVTQMGQEVILRCVPISNHLYFYWYRQILGQKVEFLVSFYNNEISEKSEIFDDQFSVERPDGSNFTLKIRSTKLEDSAMYFCASSVRQGGEKLFFGSGTQLSVL.

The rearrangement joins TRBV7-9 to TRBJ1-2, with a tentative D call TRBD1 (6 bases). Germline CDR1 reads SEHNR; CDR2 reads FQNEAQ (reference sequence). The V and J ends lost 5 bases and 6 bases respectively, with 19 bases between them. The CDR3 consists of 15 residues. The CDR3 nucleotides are TGTGCCAGCAGCGTCGGATGGACAGCCAAGGATGGCTACACCTTC. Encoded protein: CASSVGWTAKDGYTF.

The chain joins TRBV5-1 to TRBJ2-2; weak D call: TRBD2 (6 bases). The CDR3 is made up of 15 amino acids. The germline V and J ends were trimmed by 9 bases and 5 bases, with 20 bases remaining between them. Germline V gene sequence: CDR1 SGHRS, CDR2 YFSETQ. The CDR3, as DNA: TGCGCCACGAGCCTGGGGGGAGCCGAAACCGGGGAGCTGTTTTTT. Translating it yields CATSLGGAETGELFF.

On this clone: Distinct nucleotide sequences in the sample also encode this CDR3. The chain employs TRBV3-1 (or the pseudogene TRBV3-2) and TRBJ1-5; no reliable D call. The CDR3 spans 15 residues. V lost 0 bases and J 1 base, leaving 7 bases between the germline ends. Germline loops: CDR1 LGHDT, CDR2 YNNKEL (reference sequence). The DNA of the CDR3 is TGTGCCAGCAGCCAAGATTCCGGGAGCAATCAGCCCCAGCATTTT. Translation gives CASSQDSGSNQPQHF.

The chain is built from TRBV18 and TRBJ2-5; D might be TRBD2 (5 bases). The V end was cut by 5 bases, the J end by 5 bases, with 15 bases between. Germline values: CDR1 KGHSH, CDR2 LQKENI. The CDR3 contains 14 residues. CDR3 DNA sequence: TGTGCCAGCTCAGCACAGAAAACGGGGGAGACCCAGTACTTC. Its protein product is CASSAQKTGETQYF.

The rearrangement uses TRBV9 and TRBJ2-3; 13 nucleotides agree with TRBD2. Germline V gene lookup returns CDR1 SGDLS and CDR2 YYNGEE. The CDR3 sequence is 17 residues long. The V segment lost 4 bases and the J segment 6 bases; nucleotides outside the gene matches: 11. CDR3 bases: TGTGCCAGCAGCTTCGGGACTAGCGGGATATTGGTGGATACGCAGTATTTT. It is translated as CASSFGTSGILVDTQYF.

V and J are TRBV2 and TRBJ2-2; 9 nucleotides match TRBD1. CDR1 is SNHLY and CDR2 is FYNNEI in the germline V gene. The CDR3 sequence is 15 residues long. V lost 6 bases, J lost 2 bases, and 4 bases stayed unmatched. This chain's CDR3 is CASRGQGSNTGELFF. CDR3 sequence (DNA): TGTGCCAGCAGAGGACAGGGGAGCAACACCGGGGAGCTGTTTTTT.